The clone carrying this TCR beta chain was counted many times. Antigen unknown. The time point denotes: newly diagnosed GD, antithyroid drugs for less than 3 months. After RNA was extracted from PBMCs, the TCR library was made from it. Patients hailed from an endocrinology department in Xi'an, China. These data are taken from a study of regulatory T cells in long-lasting Graves disease. Study-level information: Patients newly diagnosed with Graves' had been on antithyroid drugs for under 3 months.

J lost 3 bases, V lost 4 bases, and 7 bases had no gene match. The CDR3 extends over 15 amino acids. The germline gives CDR1 MNHEY, CDR2 SVGAGI. Investigators prepared the TCR beta libraries by applying iRepertoire HTBI primers and Arm-PCR of CDR3 regions. TCRdb ran MiXCR on the multiplex PCR reads and lists one entry per CDR3 protein. The sample consists of roughly 260,000 distinct CDR3 sequences, 15% to 20% of them appearing once. Whole-study results and caveats: Public clonotype sharing was higher in persistent than newly diagnosed patients.

These records were also assigned to another study, of T cells in Graves' hyperthyroidism and ophthalmopathy. Turning to that study: Blood also held most thyroid clonotypes expanded beyond 0.001.

Specimen: peripheral blood mononuclear cells (PBMCs), collected at new diagnosis, from a patient treated with antithyroid drugs. This chain joins TRBV6-5 and TRBJ1-2; 8 bases align to TRBD1. The TCR comes from a woman in her twenties or thirties with Graves disease. The CDR3 coding sequence is TGTGCCAGCAGTTTGTCGCCGGGACAGGACTATGGCTACACCTTC. Its protein product is CASSLSPGQDYGYTF.